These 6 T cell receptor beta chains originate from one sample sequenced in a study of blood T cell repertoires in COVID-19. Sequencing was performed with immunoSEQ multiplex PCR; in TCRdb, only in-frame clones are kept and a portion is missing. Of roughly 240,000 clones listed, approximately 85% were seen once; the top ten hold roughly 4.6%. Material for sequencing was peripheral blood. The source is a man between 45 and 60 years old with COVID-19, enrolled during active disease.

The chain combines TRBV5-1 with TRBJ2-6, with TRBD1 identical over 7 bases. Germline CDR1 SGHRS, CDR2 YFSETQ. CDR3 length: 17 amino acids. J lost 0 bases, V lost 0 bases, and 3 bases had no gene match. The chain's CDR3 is CASSLEGQSSGANVLTF. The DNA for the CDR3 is TGCGCCAGCAGCTTGGAGGGACAGAGCTCTGGGGCCAACGTCCTGACTTTC.

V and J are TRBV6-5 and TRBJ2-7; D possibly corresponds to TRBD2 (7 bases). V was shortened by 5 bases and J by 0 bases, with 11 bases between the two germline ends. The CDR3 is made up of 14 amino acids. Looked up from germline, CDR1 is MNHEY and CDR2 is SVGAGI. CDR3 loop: CASSTAGASYEQYF. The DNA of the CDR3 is TGTGCCAGCAGTACCGCGGGGGCCTCCTACGAGCAGTACTTC.

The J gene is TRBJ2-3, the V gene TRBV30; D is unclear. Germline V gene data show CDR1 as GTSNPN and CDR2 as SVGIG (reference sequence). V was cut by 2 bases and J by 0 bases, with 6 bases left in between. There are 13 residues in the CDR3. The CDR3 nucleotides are TGTGCCTGGAGTATGGGCAGCACAGATACGCAGTATTTT. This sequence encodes CAWSMGSTDTQYF.

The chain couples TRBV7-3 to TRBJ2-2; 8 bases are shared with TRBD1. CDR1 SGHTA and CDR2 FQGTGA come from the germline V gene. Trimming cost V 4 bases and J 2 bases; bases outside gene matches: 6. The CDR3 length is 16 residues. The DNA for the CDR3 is TGTGCCAGCAGCTCGCTGCAGGGGGCCAACACCGGGGAGCTGTTTTTT. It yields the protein CASSSLQGANTGELFF. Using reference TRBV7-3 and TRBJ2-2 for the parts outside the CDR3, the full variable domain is GAGVSQTPSNKVTEKGKYVELRCDPISGHTALYWYRQSLGQGPEFLIYFQGTGAADDSGLPNDRFFAVRPEGSVSTLKIQRTERGDSAVYLCASSSLQGANTGELFFGEGSRLTVL.

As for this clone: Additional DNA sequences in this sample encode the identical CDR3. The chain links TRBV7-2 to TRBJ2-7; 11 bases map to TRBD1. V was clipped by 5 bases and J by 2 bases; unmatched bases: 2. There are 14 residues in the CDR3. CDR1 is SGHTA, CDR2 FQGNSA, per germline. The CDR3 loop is CASSLGQGAYEQYF. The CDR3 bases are TGTGCCAGCAGCCTGGGACAGGGGGCCTACGAGCAGTACTTC.

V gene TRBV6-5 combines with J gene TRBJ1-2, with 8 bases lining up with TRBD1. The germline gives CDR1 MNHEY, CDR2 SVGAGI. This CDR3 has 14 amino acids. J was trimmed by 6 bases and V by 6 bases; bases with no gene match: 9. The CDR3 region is CASRRPGQVDGYTF. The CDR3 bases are TGTGCCAGCAGGCGACCGGGACAGGTCGATGGCTACACCTTC.